The 17 T cell receptor beta chains below come from one sample, sequenced in a study of human T cells and chemical hapten exposure. Time point described: patch test 1, 2 weeks after DPC sensitization. The treatment was: therapeutic diphenylcyclopropenone sensitization with weekly scalp DPC. TCRdb passed the RACE reads through MiXCR, listing each CDR3 protein once. The table includes around 380,000 distinct CDR3 sequences, roughly 4.8% detected once. The sample in question was whole blood, obtained in connection with sensitization to the hapten diphenylcyclopropenone (DPC). Source of these receptors: a woman between 50 and 59 years old with alopecia areata. Some clones in this sample may be carry-over from other donors' samples.

This clonotype was observed a few times. V usage is TRBV11-2 and J usage is TRBJ2-6, with 9 bases that match TRBD1. The CDR3 sequence is 20 residues long. V gave up 2 bases and J gave up 0 bases; unmatched junction bases: 11. Per germline, CDR1 SGHAT and CDR2 FQNNGV. The DNA for the CDR3 is TGTGCCAGCAGCTTATCCCTACCGGGACAGGGCCGCTCTGGGGCCAACGTCCTGACTTTC. Translating gives CASSLSLPGQGRSGANVLTF.

This clonotype occurred a few times. The genes are TRBV6-1 and TRBJ1-2, with D hard to call. V was cut by 3 bases and J by 4 bases, with 15 bases left in between. The germline CDR1 and CDR2 sequences are MNHNS and SASEGT. This CDR3 region has 15 residues. CDR3 sequence reads: CASSDIGQDFYGYTF. In DNA, the CDR3 is TGTGCCAGCAGTGACATAGGGCAGGACTTCTATGGCTACACCTTC.

The CDR3 nucleotides are TGCAGTGCTTGTAAAGGTGGAGCTCAAGAGACCCAGTACTTC. Translated: CSACKGGAQETQYF. The rearrangement links TRBV20-1 to TRBJ2-5, with unresolved D. Germline-derived CDR1 and CDR2 are DFQATT and SNEGSKA (reference sequence). CDR3 size: 14 residues. Trimming left V 5 bases short and J 2 bases short, with 15 bases between.

The rearrangement joins TRBV6-2 or TRBV6-3 to TRBJ1-1; D is unclear. The CDR3 has 11 amino acids. Trimming left V 7 bases short and J 12 bases short, with 15 bases between. CDR1 is MNHEY, CDR2 SVGEGT, per germline. The CDR3 region is CASTNGVETFF. The CDR3 region has the DNA TGTGCCAGCACAAACGGGGTCGAAACTTTCTTT.

This clonotype was counted a few times. The chain joins TRBV6-1 to TRBJ1-5; 9 nucleotides agree with TRBD1. V shed 7 bases, J shed 4 bases, and the junction held 8 bases outside the gene matches. The CDR3 covers 15 residues. Germline V CDR1 and CDR2: MNHNS, SASEGT. CDR3 coding DNA: TGTGCCAGCATCGACGGGACAGGGCTTAATCAGCCCCAGCATTTT. Its protein is CASIDGTGLNQPQHF.

This clonotype was counted between two and nine times. V is TRBV7-6 and J is TRBJ2-4; no firm D call. The germline gives CDR1 SGHVS, CDR2 FNYEAQ. The V and J ends lost 1 base and 0 bases respectively, with 13 bases between them. The CDR3 is 17 residues long. CDR3 nucleotides: TGTGCCAGCAGCTTAGTACCGGCCCCGATAGCCAAAAACATTCAGTACTTC. Translation gives CASSLVPAPIAKNIQYF.

In its sample, this clonotype was seen many times. The V gene is TRBV9, the J gene TRBJ2-5; TRBD2 agrees at 7 bases. CDR1 SGDLS and CDR2 YYNGEE come from the germline V gene. This CDR3 comprises 15 residues. V lost 4 bases and J lost 5; bases outside the gene matches: 11. This CDR3 is CASSTSGTPRETQYF. The CDR3 region has the DNA TGTGCCAGCAGCACGAGCGGGACTCCGAGGGAGACCCAGTACTTC.

With regard to this clonotype: This likely stems from a read error, as it lies one base from a far larger clone. This chain connects TRBV5-1 to TRBJ2-5; D unresolved. The CDR3 is 11 residues long. The germline gives CDR1 SGHRS, CDR2 YFSETQ. CDR3 protein: CASSLTETQNF. CDR3 nucleotides: TGCGCCAGCAGCTTGACCGAGACCCAGAACTTC.

In its sample, this clonotype was seen many times. The chain carries TRBV12-3 or TRBV12-4 and TRBJ1-1, with D possibly TRBD1 on 5 matching bases. With 5 bases removed from V and 4 bases from J, the gap between germline ends came to 17 bases. The CDR3 is 15 residues long. For the CDR3, the DNA is TGTGCCAGCAGTCAACGGACGGGGGTGGGCACTGAAGCTTTCTTT. Protein product: CASSQRTGVGTEAFF.

This rearrangement joins TRBV29-1 to TRBJ2-7, with TRBD1 as a possible D gene (6 bases). V was clipped by 3 bases and J by 3 bases, with 9 bases between them. This CDR3 has 12 residues. Germline CDR1 and CDR2: SQVTM and ANQGSEA. CDR3 sequence (DNA): TGCAGCGTTGATGACAGGAACTACGAGCAGTACTTC. It codes for CSVDDRNYEQYF.

This clonotype was seen a few times. The chain is built from TRBV23-1 and TRBJ2-5, with TRBD2 as a possible D gene (6 bases). TRBV23-1 is an ORF, with its function uncertain. The CDR3 loop spans 15 amino acids. Trimming removed 0 bases from V and 4 bases from J, with 12 bases in between. Written as DNA, the CDR3 is TGCGCCAGCAGTCAATCGTTTGGGGGAGGAGAGACCCAGTACTTC. Translation: CASSQSFGGGETQYF.

In its sample, this clonotype was seen many times. The CDR3 region has the DNA TGTGCCAGTAGTCCTAGCGGGGGGCGCTCCTACGAGCAGTACTTC. It translates to CASSPSGGRSYEQYF. The rearrangement uses TRBV19 and TRBJ2-7, with 11 bases lining up with TRBD2. After removal of 5 bases from V and 0 bases from J, the junction contained 3 bases not matched to a gene. The CDR3 extends over 15 amino acids. The germline V gene has CDR1 LNHDA and CDR2 SQIVND (reference sequence).

The chain joins TRBV18 to TRBJ2-1, with 9 bases aligning to TRBD2. V was clipped by 1 base and J by 0 bases; unmatched bases: 4. From germline, CDR1 is KGHSH and CDR2 LQKENI. The CDR3 runs to 17 residues. The CDR3: CASSPQTSGTSYNEQFF. CDR3 nucleotide sequence: TGTGCCAGCTCACCACAGACTAGCGGTACCTCCTACAATGAGCAGTTCTTC.

The V gene is TRBV7-8, the J gene TRBJ2-1; no firm D call. The V gene's germline CDR1 is SGHVS and CDR2 FQNEAQ. V gave up 3 bases and J gave up 0 bases, with 9 bases separating them. The CDR3 is 15 amino acids. DNA for the CDR3: TGTGCCAGCAGCTTGAGTGAAACCTCCTACAATGAGCAGTTCTTC. Residues: CASSLSETSYNEQFF.

The sample holds many counts of this clonotype. The rearrangement joins TRBV29-1 to TRBJ1-1, with D perhaps TRBD1 (6 bases). The CDR3 contains 11 residues. Germline V gives CDR1 SQVTM, CDR2 ANQGSEA. The V gene lost 6 bases and the J gene lost 8 bases, with 13 bases spanning the gap. CDR3 protein: CSVGPRGEAFF. For the CDR3, the DNA is TGCAGCGTGGGGCCTAGGGGGGAAGCTTTCTTT. The variable domain in full, completed from reference TRBV29-1 and TRBJ1-1, reads SAVISQKPSRDICQRGTSLTIQCQVDSQVTMMFWYRQQPGQSLTLIATANQGSEATYESGFVIDKFPISRPNLTFSTLTVSNMSPEDSSIYLCSVGPRGEAFFGQGTRLTVV.

CDR3 residues: CASSSLEKANQYF. In DNA, the CDR3 is TGTGCCAGCAGTTCCCTGGAAAAGGCGAATCAGTACTTC. This rearrangement joins TRBV28 to TRBJ2-4; D ambiguous. Trimming removed 4 bases from V and 12 bases from J, with 16 bases in between. This CDR3 is 13 amino acids long. Germline loops: CDR1 MDHEN, CDR2 SYDVKM. Filled out from reference TRBV28 and TRBJ2-4, the complete variable domain reads DVKVTQSSRYLVKRTGEKVFLECVQDMDHENMFWYRQDPGLGLRLIYFSYDVKMKEKGDIPEGYSVSREKKERFSLILESASTNQTSMYLCASSSLEKANQYFGAGTRLSVL.

V is TRBV29-1 and J is TRBJ2-7, with TRBD2 identical over 9 bases. Germline lookup yields CDR1 SQVTM and CDR2 ANQGSEA. This CDR3 contains 14 residues. V shed 6 bases, J shed 6 bases, and the junction held 12 bases outside the gene matches. The CDR3 loop is CSVVAGEVGLEQYF. CDR3 DNA sequence: TGCAGCGTAGTAGCGGGAGAGGTAGGGCTCGAGCAGTACTTC.